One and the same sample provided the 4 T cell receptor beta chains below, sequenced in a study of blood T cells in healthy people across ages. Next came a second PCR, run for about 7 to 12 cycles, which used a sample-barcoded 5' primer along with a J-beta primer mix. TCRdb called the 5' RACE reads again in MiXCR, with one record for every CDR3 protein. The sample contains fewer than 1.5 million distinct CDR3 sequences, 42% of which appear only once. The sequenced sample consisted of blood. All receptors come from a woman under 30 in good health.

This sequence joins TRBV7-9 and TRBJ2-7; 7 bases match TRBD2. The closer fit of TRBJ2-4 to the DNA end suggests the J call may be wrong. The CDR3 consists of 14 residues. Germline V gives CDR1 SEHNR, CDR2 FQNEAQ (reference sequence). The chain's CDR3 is CASSLGLGGNIQYF. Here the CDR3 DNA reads TGTGCCAGCAGCCTAGGACTGGGGGGGAACATTCAGTACTTC.

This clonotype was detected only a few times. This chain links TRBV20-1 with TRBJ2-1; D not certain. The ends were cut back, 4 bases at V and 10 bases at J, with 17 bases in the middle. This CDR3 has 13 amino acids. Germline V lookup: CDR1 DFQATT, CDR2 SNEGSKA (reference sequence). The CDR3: CSATGPGPWEQFF. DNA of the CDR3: TGCAGTGCTACCGGGCCCGGCCCCTGGGAGCAGTTCTTC.

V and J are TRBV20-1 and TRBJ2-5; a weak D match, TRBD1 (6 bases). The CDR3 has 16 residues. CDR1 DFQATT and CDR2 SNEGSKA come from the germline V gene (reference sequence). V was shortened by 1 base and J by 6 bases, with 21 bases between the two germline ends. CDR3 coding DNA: TGCAGTGCTAGAGTTCCCGGGACACTCCTTGGGCAGACCCAGTACTTC. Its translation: CSARVPGTLLGQTQYF.

In nucleotides, the CDR3 is TGTGCCAGCAGCTTGCCAGGGGGCTACGGAGATACGCAGTATTTT. Translating gives CASSLPGGYGDTQYF. This sequence joins TRBV5-8 and TRBJ2-3, with 8 bases that match TRBD1. V gave up 1 base and J gave up 5 bases; unmatched junction bases: 6. The CDR3 contains 15 residues. CDR1 is SGHTS and CDR2 is YDEGEE in the germline V gene. The whole variable domain, remainder taken from reference TRBV5-8 and TRBJ2-3, is EAGVTQSPTHLIKTRGQQATLRCSPISGHTSVYWYQQALGLGLQFLLWYDEGEERNRGNFPPRFSGRQFPNYSSELNVNALELEDSALYLCASSLPGGYGDTQYFGPGTRLTVL.